Sequencing of this T cell receptor (beta chain) was carried out in a study of blood T cells in healthy people across ages. Trimming took 1 base from V and 7 from J, leaving 14 bases between them. The CDR3 covers 14 residues. Germline V CDR1 and CDR2: LNHDA, SQIVND (reference sequence). Study outcomes and limitations: Expanded clonotype shifts may have been confounded, as the donors had an unknown CMV status.

This clonotype was counted a few times. Its antigen is as yet unknown. A minimum of 6 micrograms of total RNA was extracted per sample. The use of a sample-barcoded 5' primer and a J-beta primer mix characterized a second PCR of roughly 6 to 11 cycles. TCRdb fed the 5' RACE reads into MiXCR, producing one record per CDR3 protein. Counted here are 1.5 million to 1.9 million distinct CDR3 sequences, approximately 42% occurring once; the ten biggest clones make up just over 4%. The specimen was blood. This sequence was found in a young woman in good health. V usage is TRBV19 and J usage is TRBJ2-7; weak D call: TRBD2 (6 bases). The CDR3 nucleotides are TGTGCCAGTAGTATAGGGACGGACTACAATGAGCAGTACTTC. Amino acid sequence: CASSIGTDYNEQYF.